This T cell receptor beta chain was captured by sequencing in a study of shared T cell receptors in the human thymus. The protocol was immunoSEQ multiplex PCR, while the TCRdb copy is restricted to in-frame clones and leaves out a portion. This sample has 630,000 or so clones; 70% to 90% occur once, and the top ten carry roughly 0.0089%. The CDR3 consists of 17 residues. The germline CDR1 and CDR2 sequences are SGHDT and YYEEEE. Trimming cost V 4 bases and J 3 bases; bases outside gene matches: 11. This sample was also put to use in a study of human thymus T cells. That study reports: Corrective heart surgery yielded the resections from which the thymus tissue came. Blood and thymic repertoires both appeared biased in V and J gene usage.

The TCR sequence derives from a boy under two years old with a congenital heart defect. Sequenced: thymocytes. The V gene is TRBV5-6, the J gene TRBJ2-5; TRBD2 matches at 11 bases. CDR3: CASSPIRGLAEEETQYF. The DNA for the CDR3 is TGTGCCAGCAGCCCGATACGGGGACTAGCGGAGGAAGAGACCCAGTACTTC.